This is a list of T cell receptor beta chains from one sample in a study of graft-versus-host responses after intestinal transplantation. Produced via immunoSEQ multiplex PCR; TCRdb's table is partial and in-frame only. This sample carries 15,000 to 20,000 clones, roughly 87% of them seen once, and the ten largest clones take 1.5% to 2%. Material: PBMCs, obtained 14 days after transplant. These receptors were obtained from a human patient who received an intestinal transplant, so some T cells may come from the graft donor. The CDR3 runs from the conserved cysteine through the conserved F or W. Fields, in order: V gene, J gene, clone size, D gene, CDR3 protein, CDR3 DNA. A D gene is named only where the DNA matches it firmly. Where a row states a size, it is once, few, many or the class of an expanded clone; other rows omit it.

>TRBV6-5|TRBJ1-3|few|.
CASSYNSGNTIYF
TGTGCCAGCAGTTACAACTCTGGAAACACCATATATTTT
>TRBV15|TRBJ1-4|.|.
CATSRDWGGNEKLFF
TGTGCCACCAGCAGAGATTGGGGCGGTAATGAAAAACTGTTTTTT
>TRBV5-1|TRBJ2-5|.|TRBD2
CASSYILAGGQETQYF
TGCGCCAGCAGCTATATACTAGCGGGAGGGCAAGAGACCCAGTACTTC
>TRBV10-2|TRBJ2-3|.|.
CASRYSLRGPANTQYF
TGCGCCAGCCGTTACAGCCTCCGGGGCCCCGCGAATACGCAGTATTTT
>TRBV5-1|TRBJ2-7|.|TRBD2
CASSIPGTSYEQYF
TGCGCCAGCAGCATCCCCGGGACTAGCTACGAGCAGTACTTC
>TRBV6-5|TRBJ1-4|.|.
CASSYLGATNEKLFF
TGTGCCAGCAGTTACTTGGGGGCAACTAATGAAAAACTGTTTTTT
>TRBV6-5|TRBJ1-2|.|.
CASSYNGAPQGYTF
TGTGCCAGCAGTTATAACGGGGCGCCTCAAGGCTACACCTTC
>TRBV9|TRBJ2-3|.|.
CASSVTSSTDTQYF
TGTGCCAGCAGCGTAACCAGCAGCACAGATACGCAGTATTTT
>TRBV9|TRBJ1-3|.|.
CASSVDTNSGNTIYF
TGTGCCAGCAGCGTAGACACCAACTCTGGAAACACCATATATTTT
>TRBV10-3|TRBJ1-1|.|.
CAISEGGRTEAFF
TGTGCCATCAGTGAGGGAGGGCGGACTGAAGCTTTCTTT
>TRBV4-2|TRBJ2-7|.|TRBD2
CASSQDIPRGLAGGPPIYEQYF
TGTGCCAGCAGCCAAGATATCCCCCGAGGACTAGCGGGAGGTCCCCCGATCTACGAGCAGTACTTC
>TRBV27|TRBJ2-1|.|TRBD1
CASSLLYRGLYNEQFF
TGTGCCAGCAGTTTACTGTACAGGGGGCTATACAATGAGCAGTTCTTC
>TRBV6-1|TRBJ2-5|few|TRBD2
CASSSSGYQETQYF
TGTGCCAGCAGTTCTAGCGGATACCAAGAGACCCAGTACTTC
>TRBV27|TRBJ2-1|.|TRBD2
CASSFLTSGSYNEQFF
TGTGCCAGCAGTTTCTTGACTAGCGGGAGTTACAATGAGCAGTTCTTC
>TRBV9|TRBJ1-3|.|TRBD1
CASSSGQGAISGNTIYF
TGTGCCAGCAGCTCCGGACAGGGGGCGATATCTGGAAACACCATATATTTT
>TRBV14|TRBJ2-4|.|TRBD2
CASSQRSGRAFGAKNIQYF
TGTGCCAGCAGCCAACGTAGCGGGAGGGCCTTTGGGGCCAAAAACATTCAGTACTTC
>TRBV9|TRBJ2-5|.|TRBD2
CASSTLAGGMETQYF
TGTGCCAGCAGCACGCTAGCGGGGGGTATGGAGACCCAGTACTTC
>TRBV6-1|TRBJ2-1|.|.
CASSEAEVGNEQFF
TGTGCCAGCAGTGAAGCGGAGGTAGGGAATGAGCAGTTCTTC
>TRBV21-1|TRBJ2-7|.|.
CASSKADEQYF
TGTGCCAGCAGCAAAGCTGACGAGCAGTACTTC
>TRBV13|TRBJ2-1|.|.
CASSLNSYNEQFF
TGTGCCAGCAGCTTAAACTCCTACAATGAGCAGTTCTTC
>TRBV4-1|TRBJ1-2|.|.
CASSQDYGGRGYTF
TGCGCCAGCAGCCAAGATTACGGGGGCCGAGGCTACACCTTC
>TRBV4-1|TRBJ2-7|.|.
CASSQEKRYEQYF
TGCGCCAGCAGCCAAGAAAAGAGGTACGAGCAGTACTTC